This TCR beta chain was profiled in a study of CD8+ T cells in alopecia areata. At the level of the study: Tofacitinib administration to treated patients was oral, at 5 to 10 mg twice daily.

V was cut by 6 bases and J by 5 bases, with 16 bases left in between. Germline V lookup: CDR1 SNHLY, CDR2 FYNNEI. CDR3 length equals 14 residues. Extracted from the samples, RNA was reverse transcribed into cDNA to serve as the sequencing template. The protocol was immunoSEQ multiplex PCR, while the TCRdb copy is restricted to in-frame clones and leaves out a portion. The sample lists approximately 200,000 clones, 40% to 55% occurring once. The treatment is: oral pan-JAK inhibitor, 5-10 mg twice daily. This chain joins TRBV2 and TRBJ1-1, with TRBD1 as a possible D gene (5 bases). The clonotype comes from a human donor with alopecia areata. The sample in question was CD4+ T cells sorted from blood, obtained at approximately week 37, from a patient treated with tofacitinib. The CDR3 coding sequence is TGTGCCAGCAGGAGTGTCGGGGGAAGTACTGAAGCTTTCTTT. This codes for CASRSVGGSTEAFF.